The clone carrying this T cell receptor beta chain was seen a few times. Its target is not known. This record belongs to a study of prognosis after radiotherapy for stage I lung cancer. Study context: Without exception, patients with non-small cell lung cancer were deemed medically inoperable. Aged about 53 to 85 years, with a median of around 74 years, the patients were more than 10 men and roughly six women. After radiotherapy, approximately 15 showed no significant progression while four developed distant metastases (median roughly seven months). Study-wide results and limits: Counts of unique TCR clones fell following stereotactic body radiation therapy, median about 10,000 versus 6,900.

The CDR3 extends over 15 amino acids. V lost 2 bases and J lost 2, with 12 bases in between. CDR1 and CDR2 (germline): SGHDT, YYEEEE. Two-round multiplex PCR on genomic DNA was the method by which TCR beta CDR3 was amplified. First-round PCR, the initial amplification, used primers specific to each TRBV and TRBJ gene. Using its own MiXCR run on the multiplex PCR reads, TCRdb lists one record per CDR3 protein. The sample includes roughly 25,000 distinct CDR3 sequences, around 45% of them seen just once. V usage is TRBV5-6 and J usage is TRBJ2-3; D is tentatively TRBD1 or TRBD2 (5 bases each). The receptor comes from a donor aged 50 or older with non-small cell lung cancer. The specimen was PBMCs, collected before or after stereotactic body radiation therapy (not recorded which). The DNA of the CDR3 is TGTGCCAGCAGCTTCGAGGGGAAGTCCACAGATACGCAGTATTTT. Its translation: CASSFEGKSTDTQYF.